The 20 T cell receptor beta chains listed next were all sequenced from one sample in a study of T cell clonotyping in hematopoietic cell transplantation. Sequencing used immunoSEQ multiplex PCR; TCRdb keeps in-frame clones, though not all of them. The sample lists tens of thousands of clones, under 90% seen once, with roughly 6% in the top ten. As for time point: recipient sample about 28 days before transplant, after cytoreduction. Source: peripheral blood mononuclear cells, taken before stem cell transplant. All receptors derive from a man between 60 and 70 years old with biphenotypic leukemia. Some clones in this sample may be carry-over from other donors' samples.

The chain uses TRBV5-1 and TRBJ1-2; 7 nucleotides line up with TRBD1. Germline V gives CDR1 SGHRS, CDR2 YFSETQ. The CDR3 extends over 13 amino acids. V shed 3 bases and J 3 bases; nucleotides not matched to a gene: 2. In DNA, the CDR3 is TGCGCCAGCAGCTGGGACAGAGACTATGGCTACACCTTC. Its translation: CASSWDRDYGYTF.

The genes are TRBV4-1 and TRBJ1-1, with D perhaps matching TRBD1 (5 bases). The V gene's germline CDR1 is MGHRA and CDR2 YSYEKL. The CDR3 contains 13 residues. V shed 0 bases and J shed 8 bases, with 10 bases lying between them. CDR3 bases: TGCGCCAGCAGCCAAGATCATTGGGGGGAAGCTTTCTTT. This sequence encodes CASSQDHWGEAFF.

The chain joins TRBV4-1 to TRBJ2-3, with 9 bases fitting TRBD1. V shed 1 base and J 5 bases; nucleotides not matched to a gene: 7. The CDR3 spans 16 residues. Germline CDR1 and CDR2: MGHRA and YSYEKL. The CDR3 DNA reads TGCGCCAGCAGCCAAGGCTGGGACAGGGCAGGAGATACGCAGTATTTT. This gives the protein CASSQGWDRAGDTQYF.

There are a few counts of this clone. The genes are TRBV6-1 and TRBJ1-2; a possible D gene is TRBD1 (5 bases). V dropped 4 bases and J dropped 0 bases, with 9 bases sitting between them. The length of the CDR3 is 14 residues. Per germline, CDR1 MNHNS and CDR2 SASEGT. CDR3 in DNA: TGTGCCAGCAGTGCAGGGTTAGCTAACTATGGCTACACCTTC. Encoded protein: CASSAGLANYGYTF.

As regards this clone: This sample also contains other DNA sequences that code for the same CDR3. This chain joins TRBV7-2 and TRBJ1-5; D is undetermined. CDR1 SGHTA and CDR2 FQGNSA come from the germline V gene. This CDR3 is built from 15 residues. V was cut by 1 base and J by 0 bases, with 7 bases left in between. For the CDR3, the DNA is TGTGCCAGCAGCTTAGAAGGGAATAGCAATCAGCCCCAGCATTTT. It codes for CASSLEGNSNQPQHF.

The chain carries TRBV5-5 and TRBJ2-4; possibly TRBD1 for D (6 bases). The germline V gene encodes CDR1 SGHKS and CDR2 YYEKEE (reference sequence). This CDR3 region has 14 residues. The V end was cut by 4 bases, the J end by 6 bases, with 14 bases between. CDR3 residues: CASSPRQDLNIQYF. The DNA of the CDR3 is TGTGCCAGCAGCCCCCGACAGGATCTAAACATTCAGTACTTC.

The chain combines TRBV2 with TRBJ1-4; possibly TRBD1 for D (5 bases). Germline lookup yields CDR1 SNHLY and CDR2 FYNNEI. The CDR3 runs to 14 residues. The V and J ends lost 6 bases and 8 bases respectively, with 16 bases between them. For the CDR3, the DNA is TGTGCCAGCAGGACGGGGCTGTGGGACGAAAAACTGTTTTTT. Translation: CASRTGLWDEKLFF.

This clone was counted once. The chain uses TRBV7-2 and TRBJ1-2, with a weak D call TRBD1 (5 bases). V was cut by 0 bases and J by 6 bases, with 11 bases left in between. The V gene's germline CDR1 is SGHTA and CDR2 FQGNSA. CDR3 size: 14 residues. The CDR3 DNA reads TGTGCCAGCAGCTTAGCGGGGCGTACGGATGGCTACACCTTC. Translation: CASSLAGRTDGYTF.

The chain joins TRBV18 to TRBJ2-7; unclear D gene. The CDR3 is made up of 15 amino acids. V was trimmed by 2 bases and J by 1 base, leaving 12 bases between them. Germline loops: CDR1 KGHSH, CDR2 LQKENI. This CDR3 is CASSPGLARSYEQYF. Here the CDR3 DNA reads TGTGCCAGCTCACCAGGATTAGCACGATCCTACGAGCAGTACTTC.

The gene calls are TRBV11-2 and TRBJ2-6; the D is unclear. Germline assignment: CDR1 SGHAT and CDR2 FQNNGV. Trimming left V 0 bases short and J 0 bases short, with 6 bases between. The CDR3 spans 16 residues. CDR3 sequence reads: CASSLDSPSGANVLTF. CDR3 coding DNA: TGTGCCAGCAGCTTAGATTCCCCCTCTGGGGCCAACGTCCTGACTTTC.

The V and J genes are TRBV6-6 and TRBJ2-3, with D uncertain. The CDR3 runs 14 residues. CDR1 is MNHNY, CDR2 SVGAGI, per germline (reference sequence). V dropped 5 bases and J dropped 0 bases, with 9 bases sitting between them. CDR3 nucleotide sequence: TGTGCCAGCAGTACCCCCAGGAGCACAGATACGCAGTATTTT. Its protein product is CASSTPRSTDTQYF.

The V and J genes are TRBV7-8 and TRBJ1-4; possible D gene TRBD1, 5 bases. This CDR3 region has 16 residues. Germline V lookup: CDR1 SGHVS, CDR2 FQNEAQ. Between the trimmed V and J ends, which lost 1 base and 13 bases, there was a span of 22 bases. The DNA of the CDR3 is TGTGCCAGCAGCTTAGTCGGGGGGTACAGCATGGTTGGACTGTTTTTT. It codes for CASSLVGGYSMVGLFF.

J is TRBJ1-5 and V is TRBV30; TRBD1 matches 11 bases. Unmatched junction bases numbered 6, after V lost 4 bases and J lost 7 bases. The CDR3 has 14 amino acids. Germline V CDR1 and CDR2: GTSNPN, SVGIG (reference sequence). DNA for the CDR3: TGTGCCTGGACCGGGACAGGGGGTGGGCAGCCCCAGCATTTT. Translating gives CAWTGTGGGQPQHF.

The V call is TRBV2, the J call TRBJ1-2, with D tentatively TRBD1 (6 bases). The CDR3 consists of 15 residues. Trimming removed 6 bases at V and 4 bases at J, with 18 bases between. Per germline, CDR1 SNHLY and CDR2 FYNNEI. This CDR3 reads CASSGVRGRGYGYTF. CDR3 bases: TGTGCCAGCAGCGGCGTCCGGGGGCGCGGCTATGGCTACACCTTC.

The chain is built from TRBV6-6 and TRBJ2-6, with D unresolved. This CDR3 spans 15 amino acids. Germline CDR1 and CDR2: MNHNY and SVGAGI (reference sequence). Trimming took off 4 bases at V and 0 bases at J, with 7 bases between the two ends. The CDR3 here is CASSFIGSGANVLTF. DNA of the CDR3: TGTGCCAGCAGTTTTATCGGCTCTGGGGCCAACGTCCTGACTTTC.

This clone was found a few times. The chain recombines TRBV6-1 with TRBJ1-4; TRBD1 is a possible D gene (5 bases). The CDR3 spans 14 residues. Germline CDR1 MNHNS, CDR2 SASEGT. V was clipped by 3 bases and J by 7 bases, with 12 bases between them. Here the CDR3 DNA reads TGTGCCAGCAGTGATAGGGGCATCGGTGAAAAACTGTTTTTT. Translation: CASSDRGIGEKLFF.

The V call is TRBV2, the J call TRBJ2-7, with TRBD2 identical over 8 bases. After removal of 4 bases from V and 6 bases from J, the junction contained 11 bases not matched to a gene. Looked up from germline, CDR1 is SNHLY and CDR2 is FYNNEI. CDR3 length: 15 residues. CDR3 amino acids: CASSAPSGSLGEQYF. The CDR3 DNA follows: TGTGCCAGCAGTGCCCCCAGCGGGAGCTTGGGCGAGCAGTACTTC.

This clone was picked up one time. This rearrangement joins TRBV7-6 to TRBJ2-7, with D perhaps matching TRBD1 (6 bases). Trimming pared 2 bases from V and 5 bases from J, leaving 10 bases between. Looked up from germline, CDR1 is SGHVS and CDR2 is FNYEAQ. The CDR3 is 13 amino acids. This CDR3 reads CASSLRGTNEQYF. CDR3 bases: TGTGCCAGCAGCTTAAGGGGGACGAACGAGCAGTACTTC. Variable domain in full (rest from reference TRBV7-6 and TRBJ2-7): GAGVSQSPRYKVTKRGQDVALRCDPISGHVSLYWYRQALGQGPEFLTYFNYEAQQDKSGLPNDRFSAERPEGSISTLTIQRTEQRDSAMYRCASSLRGTNEQYFGPGTRLTVT.

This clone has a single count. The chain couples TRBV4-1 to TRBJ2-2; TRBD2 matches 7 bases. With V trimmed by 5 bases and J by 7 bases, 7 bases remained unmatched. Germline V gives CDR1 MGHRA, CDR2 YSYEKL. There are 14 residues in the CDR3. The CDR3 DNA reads TGCGCCAGCAGCAAAGGACTAGGCTACGGGGAGCTGTTTTTT. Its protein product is CASSKGLGYGELFF.

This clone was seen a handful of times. DNA for the CDR3: TGTGCCAGCAGCTCCCAGACTAGCGGACAAGAGACCCAGTACTTC. It codes for CASSSQTSGQETQYF. The V gene is TRBV7-8, the J gene TRBJ2-5; 9 bases map to TRBD2. The junction had 5 bases not matched to a gene; V was cut back by 4 bases and J by 2 bases. Germline V gives CDR1 SGHVS, CDR2 FQNEAQ. The CDR3 length is 15 residues. The full variable domain, with the rest looked up from reference TRBV7-8 and TRBJ2-5, is GAGVSQSPRYKVAKRGQDVALRCDPISGHVSLFWYQQALGQGPEFLTYFQNEAQLDKSGLPSDRFFAERPEGSVSTLKIQRTQQEDSAVYLCASSSQTSGQETQYFGPGTRLLVL.